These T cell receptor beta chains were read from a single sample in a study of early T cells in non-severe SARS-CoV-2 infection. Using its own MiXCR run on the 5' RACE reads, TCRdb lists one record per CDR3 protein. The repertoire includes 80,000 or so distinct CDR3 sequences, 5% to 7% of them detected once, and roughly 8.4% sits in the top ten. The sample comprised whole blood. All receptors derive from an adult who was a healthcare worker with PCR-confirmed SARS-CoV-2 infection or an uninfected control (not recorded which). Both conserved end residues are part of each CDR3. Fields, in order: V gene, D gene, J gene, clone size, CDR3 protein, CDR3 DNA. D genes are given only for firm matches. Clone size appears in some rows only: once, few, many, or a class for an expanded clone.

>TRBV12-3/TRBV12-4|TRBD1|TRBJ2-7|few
CASRPGTGAYEQYF
TGTGCCAGCAGACCCGGGACAGGCGCCTACGAGCAGTACTTC
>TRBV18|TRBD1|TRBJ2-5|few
CASSTGQGETQYF
TGTGCCAGCTCCACGGGACAGGGAGAGACCCAGTACTTC
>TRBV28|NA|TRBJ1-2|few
CASSLAGYRDSGAVYGYTF
TGTGCCAGCAGTTTGGCCGGTTATCGGGACTCCGGAGCAGTGTATGGCTACACCTTC
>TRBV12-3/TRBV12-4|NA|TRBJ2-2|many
CASSPGRGTTGELFF
TGTGCCAGCAGCCCGGGGAGAGGGACCACCGGGGAGCTGTTTTTT
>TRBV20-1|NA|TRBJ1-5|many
CSASSAGSNQPQHF
TGCAGTGCTTCCTCGGCGGGGAGCAATCAGCCCCAGCATTTT
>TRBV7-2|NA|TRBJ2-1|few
CASSLAHGAHEQFF
TGTGCCAGCAGCTTAGCCCACGGAGCTCATGAGCAGTTCTTC
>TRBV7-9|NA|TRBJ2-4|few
CASLGAKNIQYF
TGTGCCAGCCTTGGAGCCAAAAACATTCAGTACTTC
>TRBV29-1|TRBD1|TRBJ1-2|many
CSVSTGDGGYGYTF
TGCAGCGTTTCGACAGGGGACGGGGGCTATGGCTACACCTTC
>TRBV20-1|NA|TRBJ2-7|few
CSAPFDGYRRPLEQYF
TGCAGTGCTCCGTTCGATGGCTACAGGCGGCCCCTCGAGCAGTACTTC
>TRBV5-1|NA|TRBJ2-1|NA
CASSLGLSNEQFF
TGCGCCAGCAGCTTGGGCCTTTCAAATGAGCAGTTCTTC
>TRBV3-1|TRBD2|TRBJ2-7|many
CASSQDLAGVRDEQYF
TGTGCCAGCAGCCAAGATCTGGCGGGAGTGCGCGACGAGCAGTACTTC
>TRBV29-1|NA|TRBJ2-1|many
CSVEERVGEQFF
TGCAGCGTTGAAGAGAGGGTGGGTGAGCAGTTCTTC
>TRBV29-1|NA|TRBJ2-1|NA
CSYRGSIPHNEQFF
TGCAGCTATCGTGGTAGCATTCCCCACAATGAGCAGTTCTTC
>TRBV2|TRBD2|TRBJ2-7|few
CASSGGLAGREQYF
TGTGCCAGCAGTGGGGGACTAGCGGGAAGGGAGCAGTACTTC
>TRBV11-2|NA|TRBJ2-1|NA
CASSLSTGQSNEQFF
TGTGCCAGCAGCTTAAGTACAGGGCAGTCCAATGAGCAGTTCTTC
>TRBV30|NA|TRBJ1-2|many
CAWSLQGYGYTF
TGTGCCTGGAGTCTACAGGGTTATGGCTACACCTTC
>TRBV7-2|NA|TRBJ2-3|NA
CASSLRGGLSTDTQYF
TGTGCCAGCAGCTTACGTGGGGGCCTAAGCACAGATACGCAGTATTTT
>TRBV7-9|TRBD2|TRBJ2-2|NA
CASSLTRTSGSQDTGELFF
TGTGCCAGCAGCTTAACCAGGACTAGCGGGAGCCAGGACACCGGGGAGCTGTTTTTT
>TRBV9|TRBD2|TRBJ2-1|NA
CASSVGSSGGHNEQFF
TGTGCCAGCAGCGTGGGTTCTAGCGGGGGCCACAATGAGCAGTTCTTC
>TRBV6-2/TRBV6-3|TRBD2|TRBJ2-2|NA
CASSTGTSGLTNTGELFF
TGTGCCAGCAGTACCGGGACTAGCGGCCTAACGAACACCGGGGAGCTGTTTTTT
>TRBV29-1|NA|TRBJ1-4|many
CSVEGGQTTNEKLFF
TGCAGCGTTGAAGGGGGACAAACAACTAATGAAAAACTGTTTTTT
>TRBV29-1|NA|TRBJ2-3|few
CSVRGADTQYF
TGCAGCGTCCGAGGAGCAGATACGCAGTATTTT
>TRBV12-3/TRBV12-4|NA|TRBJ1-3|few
CASSFWGLGYTIYF
TGTGCCAGCAGTTTTTGGGGATTGGGGTACACCATATATTTT
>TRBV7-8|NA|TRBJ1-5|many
CASSPTGQPQHF
TGTGCCAGCAGTCCCACCGGTCAGCCCCAGCATTTT
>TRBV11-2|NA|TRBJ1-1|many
CASSLWDPRNTEAFF
TGTGCCAGCAGCTTATGGGACCCCAGAAACACTGAAGCTTTCTTT
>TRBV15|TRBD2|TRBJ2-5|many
CATSRDRAGGPQDQETQYF
TGTGCCACCAGCAGAGATCGAGCGGGGGGGCCCCAGGACCAAGAGACCCAGTACTTC
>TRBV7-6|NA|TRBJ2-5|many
CASSLGGRNQETQYF
TGTGCCAGCAGCTTAGGGGGCAGGAACCAAGAGACCCAGTACTTC
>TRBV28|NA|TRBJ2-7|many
CASSSSRREIYEQYF
TGTGCCAGCAGTTCCTCTCGCCGGGAGATCTACGAGCAGTACTTC
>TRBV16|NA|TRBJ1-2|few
CASSQSLGWIYGYTF
TGTGCCAGCAGCCAATCTCTGGGCTGGATCTATGGCTACACCTTC
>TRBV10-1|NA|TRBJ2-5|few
CASSESGGQETQYF
TGCGCCAGCAGTGAGTCGGGGGGCCAAGAGACCCAGTACTTC
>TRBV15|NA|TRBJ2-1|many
CATSRGIGNEQFF
TGTGCCACCAGCAGGGGTATCGGGAATGAGCAGTTCTTC
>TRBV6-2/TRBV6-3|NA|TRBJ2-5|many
CASSYPEETQYF
TGTGCCAGCAGTTACCCGGAAGAGACCCAGTACTTC
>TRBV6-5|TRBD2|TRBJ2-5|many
CASSYSFQPSGQETQYF
TGTGCCAGCAGTTACTCCTTTCAGCCTAGCGGGCAAGAGACCCAGTACTTC
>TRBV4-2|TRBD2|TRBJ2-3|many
CASSPTPTSGGAYFSTDTQYF
TGTGCCAGCAGCCCCACACCGACTAGCGGGGGGGCGTACTTTAGCACAGATACGCAGTATTTT
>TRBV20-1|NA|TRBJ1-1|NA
CSARGRRGRNTEAFF
TGCAGTGCTAGAGGGCGGCGGGGTAGGAACACTGAAGCTTTCTTT
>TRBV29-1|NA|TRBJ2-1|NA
CSVLLEVNNEQFF
TGCAGCGTTCTACTAGAGGTCAACAATGAGCAGTTCTTC
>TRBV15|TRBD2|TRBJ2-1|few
CATSPVAGGYNEQFF
TGTGCCACCAGCCCCGTAGCGGGGGGATACAATGAGCAGTTCTTC
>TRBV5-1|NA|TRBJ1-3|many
CASSLEVGGNTIYF
TGCGCCAGCAGCTTGGAGGTTGGTGGAAACACCATATATTTT
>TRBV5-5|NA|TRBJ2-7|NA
CASSLLGATYEQYF
TGTGCCAGCAGCTTGTTAGGGGCTACCTACGAGCAGTACTTC
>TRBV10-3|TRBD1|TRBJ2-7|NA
CAISRRQGNYEQYF
TGTGCCATCAGTCGTCGACAGGGGAACTACGAGCAGTACTTC
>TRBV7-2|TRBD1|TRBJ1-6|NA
CASSTKGQSLHF
TGTGCCAGCAGCACGAAGGGACAGAGCCTCCACTTT
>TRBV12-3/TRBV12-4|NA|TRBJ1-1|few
CASKGRGATEAFF
TGTGCCAGCAAGGGGCGGGGAGCCACTGAAGCTTTCTTT